The 17 T cell receptor beta chains listed next were all sequenced from one sample in a study of HIV-infected children after antiretroviral therapy interruption. The treatment here: PENTA 11 planned treatment interruption arm or continuous ART arm. A 3' RACE protocol on RNA, with unique molecular identifiers, produced the TCR library. TCRdb re-derived calls from the 3' RACE reads in MiXCR, one entry per CDR3 protein. The sample consists of approximately 95,000 distinct CDR3 sequences, around 6.9% of them appearing once. The sequencing here drew on CD45RA+ CD4+ T cells from PBMCs, pooled from several time points, taken from a donor given antiretroviral therapy, either interrupted or continuous. This sample's subset: naive CD4+ CD45RA+ CD45RO- T cells. Every receptor here comes from a pool of human donors with HIV.

This clonotype was observed many times. This chain joins TRBV29-1 and TRBJ2-7, with D unresolved. The CDR3 spans 12 residues. Germline loops: CDR1 SQVTM, CDR2 ANQGSEA. The ends were cut back, 4 bases at V and 2 bases at J, with 9 bases in the middle. The CDR3 is CSVGGTPYEQYF. CDR3 DNA: TGCAGCGTTGGAGGAACCCCCTACGAGCAGTACTTC.

This chain links TRBV20-1 with TRBJ2-7; no firm D call. Between the trimmed V and J ends, which lost 6 bases and 7 bases, there was a span of 25 bases. In germline, CDR1 is DFQATT, CDR2 SNEGSKA (reference sequence). The length of the CDR3 is 15 residues. CDR3 DNA sequence: TGCAGTGCGGCCGACCCCCGGCACAGTCGTTGGGAGCAGTACTTC. Protein product: CSAADPRHSRWEQYF.

This clonotype was observed at least ten times. This chain links TRBV29-1 with TRBJ1-4, with 10 bases aligning to TRBD1. The CDR3 is 13 amino acids. V shed 1 base and J 7 bases; nucleotides not matched to a gene: 0. Germline V gene lookup returns CDR1 SQVTM and CDR2 ANQGSEA. The CDR3 region is CSVEGTGGEKLFF. The CDR3 DNA reads as TGCAGCGTTGAAGGGACAGGGGGTGAAAAACTGTTTTTT.

This clonotype was counted at least ten times. V is TRBV6-9 and J is TRBJ2-1; D remains ambiguous. Trimming cost V 6 bases and J 1 base, with 13 bases left between them. This CDR3 comprises 15 residues. The germline gives CDR1 MNHGY, CDR2 SVAAGI. The CDR3 bases are TGTGCCAGCAGGGGCCGGTTCCTTTCCTACAATGAGCAGTTCTTC. It codes for CASRGRFLSYNEQFF.

This clonotype was seen more than once but under ten times. DNA of the CDR3: TGTGCCATCAGTGAGAGGGAGACCCAGTACTTC. It specifies CAISERETQYF. This sequence joins TRBV10-3 and TRBJ2-5; D gene ambiguous. This CDR3 spans 11 amino acids. V dropped 2 bases and J dropped 5 bases, with 3 bases sitting between them. The germline CDR1 and CDR2 sequences are ENHRY and SYGVKD.

This clonotype was seen more than once but under ten times. The chain is built from TRBV4-1 and TRBJ2-3, with no clear D. V lost 5 bases to trimming and J lost 5 bases, with 23 bases between them. In germline, CDR1 is MGHRA, CDR2 YSYEKL. The CDR3 extends over 17 amino acids. CDR3 protein: CASSEIWTRNPKDTQYF. CDR3 coding DNA: TGCGCCAGCAGCGAAATTTGGACCAGAAACCCCAAAGATACGCAGTATTTT.

This chain links TRBV28 with TRBJ2-5; the D is unclear. Trimming took off 6 bases at V and 4 bases at J, with 3 bases between the two ends. Looked up from germline, CDR1 is MDHEN and CDR2 is SYDVKM. This CDR3 has 10 amino acids. CDR3 DNA: TGTGCCAGCAGCCGAGAGACCCAGTACTTC. Protein sequence: CASSRETQYF.

This clonotype was seen ten or more times. V usage is TRBV7-9 and J usage is TRBJ1-2; D gene ambiguous. The ends were cut back, 1 base at V and 2 bases at J, with 5 bases in the middle. Germline V gives CDR1 SEHNR, CDR2 FQNEAQ (reference sequence). The CDR3 consists of 13 residues. The CDR3 coding sequence is TGTGCCAGCAGCTTAGTGGGGAACTATGGCTACACCTTC. Amino acid sequence: CASSLVGNYGYTF.

The V and J genes are TRBV5-8 and TRBJ1-5; D is perhaps TRBD1 (5 bases). The CDR3 is made up of 14 amino acids. Germline lookup yields CDR1 SGHTS and CDR2 YDEGEE. Trimming took 3 bases from V and 2 from J, leaving 9 bases between them. The CDR3 region has the DNA TGTGCCAGCAGCTCCGGAGGGGGCAATCAGCCCCAGCATTTT. Its protein product is CASSSGGGNQPQHF.

This clonotype has at least ten counts. The rearrangement uses TRBV7-9 and TRBJ2-2, with 8 bases matching TRBD1. The CDR3 spans 19 residues. Per germline, CDR1 SEHNR and CDR2 FQNEAQ (reference sequence). V gave up 5 bases and J gave up 2 bases; unmatched junction bases: 16. Written as DNA, the CDR3 is TGTGCCAGCAGCACACGCCGATTACCGGACAGGGATAACACCGGGGAGCTGTTTTTT. Translating gives CASSTRRLPDRDNTGELFF. Supplemented by reference TRBV7-9 and TRBJ2-2, the full variable domain reads DTGVSQNPRHKITKRGQNVTFRCDPISEHNRLYWYRQTLGQGPEFLTYFQNEAQLEKSRLLSDRFSAERPKGSFSTLEIQRTEQGDSAMYLCASSTRRLPDRDNTGELFFGEGSRLTVL.

With respect to this clonotype: The junction does not match germline at one end; this may be a read error. The V call is TRBV5-1, the J call TRBJ2-7, with D uncertain. The germline CDR1 and CDR2 sequences are SGHRS and YFSETQ. The length of the CDR3 is 14 residues. CDR3 sequence reads: CVSSLFALPNEQYF. CDR3 in DNA: TGCGTCAGCAGCTTGTTTGCATTGCCCAACGAGCAGTACTTC.

V and J are TRBV14 and TRBJ1-3; D is unclear. V lost 0 bases and J 0 bases, leaving 18 bases between the germline ends. The CDR3 extends over 19 amino acids. Germline CDR1 reads SGHDN; CDR2 reads FVKESK. This chain's CDR3 is CASSQEKGSWVSSGNTIYF. The DNA for the CDR3 is TGTGCCAGCAGCCAAGAAAAGGGCTCCTGGGTGAGCTCTGGAAACACCATATATTTT. Looking up the rest from reference TRBV14 and TRBJ1-3 gives the full variable domain: EAGVTQFPSHSVIEKGQTVTLRCDPISGHDNLYWYRRVMGKEIKFLLHFVKESKQDESGMPNNRFLAERTGGTYSTLKVQPAELEDSGVYFCASSQEKGSWVSSGNTIYFGEGSWLTVV.

This clonotype was recorded at least ten times. J is TRBJ2-7 and V is TRBV20-1, with TRBD1 matching over 8 bases. Losses at the gene ends were 0 bases for V and 2 bases for J; bases not matched to a gene: 3. Germline loops: CDR1 DFQATT, CDR2 SNEGSKA (reference sequence). This CDR3 has 14 amino acids. The CDR3 DNA reads as TGCAGTGCTAGAGATGGGACAGGAACCTACGAGCAGTACTTC. Protein sequence: CSARDGTGTYEQYF.

This chain links TRBV2 with TRBJ2-7; 8 bases are a match to TRBD1. Per germline, CDR1 SNHLY and CDR2 FYNNEI. V lost 6 bases and J lost 6; bases outside the gene matches: 19. The CDR3 totals 17 residues. The CDR3 DNA reads as TGTGCCAGCAGATTACCCCTGACAGGGGAAGGGAACTCCGAGCAGTACTTC. It is translated as CASRLPLTGEGNSEQYF. Drawing the rest from reference TRBV2 and TRBJ2-7, the complete variable domain is EPEVTQTPSHQVTQMGQEVILRCVPISNHLYFYWYRQILGQKVEFLVSFYNNEISEKSEIFDDQFSVERPDGSNFTLKIRSTKLEDSAMYFCASRLPLTGEGNSEQYFGPGTRLTVT.

This clonotype was counted at least ten times. The chain recombines TRBV9 with TRBJ2-5; 8 nucleotides match TRBD1. The trim removed 0 bases at V and 5 bases at J, leaving 6 bases unmatched. This CDR3 has 15 amino acids. Germline values: CDR1 SGDLS, CDR2 YYNGEE. The CDR3 DNA reads as TGTGCCAGCAGCGTAGTCCAGGGGGCAAGTGAGACCCAGTACTTC. This sequence encodes CASSVVQGASETQYF.

This clonotype occurred many times. The J gene is TRBJ1-2, the V gene TRBV29-1; 9 nucleotides align to TRBD1. V lost 7 bases, J lost 10 bases, and 16 bases stayed unmatched. Germline V lookup: CDR1 SQVTM, CDR2 ANQGSEA. The CDR3 contains 14 residues. The CDR3 sequence: CSARTGAAPKDYTF. The CDR3 nucleotides read TGCAGCGCCAGGACAGGGGCCGCTCCAAAAGACTACACCTTC.

This clonotype was seen repeatedly, ten times or more. The chain combines TRBV18 with TRBJ1-1; TRBD1 aligns across 8 bases. Trimming removed 3 bases from V and 0 bases from J; junction bases left unmatched: 6. This CDR3 contains 16 residues. Germline lookup yields CDR1 KGHSH and CDR2 LQKENI. CDR3 amino acids: CASSPMQGAMNTEAFF. DNA of the CDR3: TGTGCCAGCTCACCTATGCAGGGGGCGATGAACACTGAAGCTTTCTTT.